The T cell receptor beta chain described here comes from a study of blood T cell repertoires in COVID-19. Study-wide background: The samples span acute and convalescent COVID-19 from the United States, Italy and Spain. Sources were T cells, B-cell-depleted T cells, or PBMCs; the material itself was cDNA or gDNA.

The repertoire was sequenced with immunoSEQ multiplex PCR; TCRdb's copy has only in-frame clones and lacks some. The sample has 110,000 or so clones, approximately 80% seen once. This sequence originates from a human donor in a cohort sampled during active COVID-19. Input material: peripheral blood.

This chain's CDR3 is CASSLMSGTLANYGYTF. The CDR3 nucleotides read TGCGCCAGCAGCTTGATGTCCGGGACACTAGCTAACTATGGCTACACCTTC. The V gene is TRBV5-1, the J gene TRBJ1-2; possibly TRBD1 for D (6 bases). The germline V gene has CDR1 SGHRS and CDR2 YFSETQ. Trimming stripped 1 base from V and 0 bases from J, with 16 bases between. The CDR3 runs 17 residues.